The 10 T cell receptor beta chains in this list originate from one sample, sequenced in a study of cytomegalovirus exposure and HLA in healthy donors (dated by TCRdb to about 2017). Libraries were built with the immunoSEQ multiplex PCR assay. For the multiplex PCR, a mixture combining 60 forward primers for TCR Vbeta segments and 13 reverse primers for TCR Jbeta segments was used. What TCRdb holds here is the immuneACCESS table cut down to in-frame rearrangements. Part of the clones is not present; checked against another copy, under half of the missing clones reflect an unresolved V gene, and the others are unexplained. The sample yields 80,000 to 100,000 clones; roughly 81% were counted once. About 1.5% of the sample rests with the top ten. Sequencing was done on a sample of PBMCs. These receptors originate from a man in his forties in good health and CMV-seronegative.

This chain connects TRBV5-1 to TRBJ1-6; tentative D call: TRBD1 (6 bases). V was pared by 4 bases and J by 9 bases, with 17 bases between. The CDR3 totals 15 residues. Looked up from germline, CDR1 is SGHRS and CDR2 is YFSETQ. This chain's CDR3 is CASSRAGAEVSPLHF. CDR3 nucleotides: TGCGCCAGCAGCCGGGCGGGGGCTGAAGTTTCACCCCTCCACTTT.

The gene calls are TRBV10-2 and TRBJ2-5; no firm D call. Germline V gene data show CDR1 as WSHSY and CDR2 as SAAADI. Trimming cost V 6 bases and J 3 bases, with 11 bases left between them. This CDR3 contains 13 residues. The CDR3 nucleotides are TGCGCCAGCAGGTCTATCGTGAAAGAGACCCAGTACTTC. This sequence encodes CASRSIVKETQYF.

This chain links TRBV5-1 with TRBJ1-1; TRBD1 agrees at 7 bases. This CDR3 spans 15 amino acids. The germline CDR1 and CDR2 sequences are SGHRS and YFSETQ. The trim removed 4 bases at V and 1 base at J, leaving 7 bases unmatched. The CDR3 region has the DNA TGCGCCAGCAGCCTGACAGGGATCGGGAACACTGAAGCTTTCTTT. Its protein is CASSLTGIGNTEAFF. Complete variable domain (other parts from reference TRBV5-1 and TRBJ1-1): KAGVTQTPRYLIKTRGQQVTLSCSPISGHRSVSWYQQTPGQGLQFLFEYFSETQRNKGNFPGRFSGRQFSNSRSEMNVSTLELGDSALYLCASSLTGIGNTEAFFGQGTRLTVV.

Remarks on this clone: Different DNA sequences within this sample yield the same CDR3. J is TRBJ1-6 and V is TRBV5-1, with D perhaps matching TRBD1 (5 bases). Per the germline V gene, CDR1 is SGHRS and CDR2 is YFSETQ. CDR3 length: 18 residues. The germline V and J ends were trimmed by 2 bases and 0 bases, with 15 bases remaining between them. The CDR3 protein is CASSFGGDPDSYNSPLHF. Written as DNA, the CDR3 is TGCGCCAGCAGCTTTGGGGGGGACCCGGACTCCTATAATTCACCCCTCCACTTT.

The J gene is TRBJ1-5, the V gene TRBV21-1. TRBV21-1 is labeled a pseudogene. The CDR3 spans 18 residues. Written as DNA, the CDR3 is TGTGCCAGCAGCAAAAGATTAAATGGAGCAGACAGCAATCAGCCCCAGCATTTT. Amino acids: CASSKRLNGADSNQPQHF.

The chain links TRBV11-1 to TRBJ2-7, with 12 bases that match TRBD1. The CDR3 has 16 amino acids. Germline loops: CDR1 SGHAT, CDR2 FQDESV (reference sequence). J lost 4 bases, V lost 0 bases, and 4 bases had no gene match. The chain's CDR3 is CASSLAGTGGRYEQYF. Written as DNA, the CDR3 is TGTGCCAGCAGCTTAGCGGGGACAGGGGGCCGATACGAGCAGTACTTC.

The CDR3 DNA follows: TGCGCCAGCAGCCTTAGGGACACCCACGAGCAGTACTTC. As protein: CASSLRDTHEQYF. J is TRBJ2-7 and V is TRBV4-1, with D possibly being TRBD1 (6 bases). The CDR3 runs to 13 residues. Germline CDR1 MGHRA, CDR2 YSYEKL. V was trimmed by 4 bases and J by 5 bases, leaving 12 bases between them.

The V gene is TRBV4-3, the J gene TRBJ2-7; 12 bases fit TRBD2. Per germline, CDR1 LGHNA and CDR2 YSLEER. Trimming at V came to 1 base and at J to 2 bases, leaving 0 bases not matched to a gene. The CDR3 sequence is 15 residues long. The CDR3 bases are TGCGCCAGCAGCCAAGGACTAGCGGGGGCCTACGAGCAGTACTTC. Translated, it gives CASSQGLAGAYEQYF.

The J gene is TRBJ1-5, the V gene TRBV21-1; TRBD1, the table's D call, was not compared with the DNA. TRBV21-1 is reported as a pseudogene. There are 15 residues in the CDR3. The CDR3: CASSKDAGKGQPQHF. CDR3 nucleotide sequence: TGTGCCAGCAGCAAAGATGCAGGGAAGGGCCAGCCCCAGCATTTT.

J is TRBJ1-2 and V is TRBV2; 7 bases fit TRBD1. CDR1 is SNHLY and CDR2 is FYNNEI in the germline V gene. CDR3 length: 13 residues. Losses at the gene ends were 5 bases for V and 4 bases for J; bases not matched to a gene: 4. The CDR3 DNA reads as TGTGCCAGCAGTCCACAGGGGAGCTATGGCTACACCTTC. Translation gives CASSPQGSYGYTF.